A single sample is the source of the 13 T cell receptor beta chains below, sequenced in a study of cytomegalovirus exposure and HLA in healthy donors. PCR was performed using 60 Vbeta and 13 Jbeta primers. Only in-frame clones appear in the TCRdb table, and some are missing; sequencing was by immunoSEQ multiplex PCR. The sample holds tens of thousands of clones; 70% to 85% are singletons and the top ten take around 1.5%. The sequencing sample was made of PBMCs. The origin of the receptors is a man aged 40-49 years in good health and CMV-seronegative.

The chain links TRBV28 to TRBJ2-5; 7 bases fit TRBD2. Trimming removed 7 bases from V and 2 bases from J; junction bases left unmatched: 13. The V gene's germline CDR1 is MDHEN and CDR2 SYDVKM. The CDR3 is 16 amino acids. The CDR3 here is CASTISGLAAQETQYF. The CDR3 DNA sequence: TGTGCCAGCACCATCTCTGGGCTAGCGGCACAAGAGACCCAGTACTTC.

This clone was recorded a few times. The J gene is TRBJ2-2, the V gene TRBV7-9; perhaps TRBD1 as D (6 bases). CDR1 and CDR2 (germline): SEHNR, FQNEAQ (reference sequence). Trimming removed 5 bases from V and 6 bases from J, with 10 bases in between. There are 13 residues in the CDR3. The CDR3 region is CASSPEGAGELFF. The CDR3, as DNA: TGTGCCAGCAGCCCAGAGGGGGCCGGGGAGCTGTTTTTT.

The chain employs TRBV30 and TRBJ2-7; a weak D match, TRBD1 (6 bases). The CDR3 runs to 16 residues. CDR1 and CDR2 (germline): GTSNPN, SVGIG (reference sequence). V gave up 4 bases and J gave up 3 bases, with 22 bases separating them. In DNA, the CDR3 is TGTGCCTGGACTGCCGCCGGGACACTGGCTCGCTACGAGCAGTACTTC. This translates into CAWTAAGTLARYEQYF.

The chain links TRBV5-5 to TRBJ2-7; D uncertain. The CDR3 has 15 amino acids. Germline V lookup: CDR1 SGHKS, CDR2 YYEKEE (reference sequence). With 0 bases removed from V and 2 bases from J, the gap between germline ends came to 12 bases. The CDR3 loop reads CASSLGPDITYEQYV. As DNA, the CDR3 is TGTGCCAGCAGCTTGGGGCCCGACATCACCTACGAGCAGTACGTC.

The chain links TRBV27 to TRBJ1-1, with a possible D match to TRBD1 (6 bases). Between the trimmed V and J ends, which lost 3 bases and 10 bases, there was a span of 24 bases. Germline CDR1 MNHEY, CDR2 SMNVEV (reference sequence). This CDR3 comprises 16 residues. This chain's CDR3 is CASSFGQNDPRSAAFF. CDR3 nucleotide sequence: TGTGCCAGCAGTTTCGGACAGAACGACCCCCGGAGTGCAGCTTTCTTT.

The rearrangement links TRBV6-5 to TRBJ2-5; the D gene is possibly TRBD1 (8 bases). This CDR3 has 13 residues. The V gene's germline CDR1 is MNHEY and CDR2 SVGAGI. V lost 6 bases and J 5 bases, leaving 13 bases between the germline ends. The CDR3, as DNA: TGTGCCAGCAGCCACAGGGGGGGCGAGACCCAGTACTTC. This translates into CASSHRGGETQYF.

The V call is TRBV6-6, the J call TRBJ1-1; D gene unclear. The germline V gene has CDR1 MNHNY and CDR2 SVGAGI (reference sequence). V lost 2 bases and J 8 bases, leaving 18 bases between the germline ends. CDR3 size: 15 residues. The CDR3 DNA sequence: TGTGCCAGCAGTTACGACCGTGGAGGGTTCTCCGAAGCTTTCTTT. This translates into CASSYDRGGFSEAFF.

CDR3 in amino acids: CASSMTGFYGYTF. The CDR3 nucleotides read TGTGCCAGTAGTATGACAGGGTTCTATGGCTACACCTTC. The V gene is TRBV19, the J gene TRBJ1-2; 7 bases are a match to TRBD1. Germline V gene sequence: CDR1 LNHDA, CDR2 SQIVND (reference sequence). V lost 3 bases to trimming and J lost 4 bases; unmatched junction nucleotides: 2. The CDR3 runs to 13 residues.

The genes are TRBV27 and TRBJ1-1, with D unclear. Germline CDR1 is MNHEY and CDR2 is SMNVEV (reference sequence). This CDR3 contains 12 residues. Trimming removed 7 bases from V and 5 bases from J, with 11 bases in between. CDR3 residues: CASKAKGTEAFF. The CDR3 nucleotides read TGTGCCAGCAAAGCGAAAGGTACTGAAGCTTTCTTT.

The CDR3 nucleotides are TGTGCCAGCAGCGAATTCGCGGGACCCAAGACGGGAAAACTGTTTTTT. This translates into CASSEFAGPKTGKLFF. The V and J genes are TRBV6-6 and TRBJ1-4, with a weak D call TRBD1 (5 bases). This CDR3 comprises 16 residues. Germline CDR1 is MNHNY and CDR2 is SVGAGI (reference sequence). Trimming removed 6 bases from V and 10 bases from J, with 24 bases in between.

J is TRBJ2-7 and V is TRBV11-2, with D maybe TRBD2 (6 bases). Deletions cut 1 base from V and 4 bases from J, with 8 bases between. Germline V gene lookup returns CDR1 SGHAT and CDR2 FQNNGV. The CDR3 is made up of 13 amino acids. This chain's CDR3 is CASSLGEAYEQYV. Here the CDR3 DNA reads TGTGCCAGCAGCTTAGGGGAGGCTTACGAGCAGTACGTC.

The chain combines TRBV7-8 with TRBJ2-5; 8 bases agree with TRBD2. This CDR3 is built from 19 residues. From germline, CDR1 is SGHVS and CDR2 FQNEAQ. V lost 0 bases, J lost 2 bases, and 14 bases stayed unmatched. CDR3 region: CASSLAAGLAAVIQETQYF. CDR3 nucleotides: TGTGCCAGCAGCTTAGCTGCTGGACTAGCCGCTGTAATTCAAGAGACCCAGTACTTC.

This clone showed up just once. The chain joins TRBV9 to TRBJ2-5; no reliable D call. CDR1 is SGDLS and CDR2 is YYNGEE in the germline V gene. The CDR3 length is 13 residues. V lost 0 bases, J lost 9 bases, and 12 bases lay in between. The DNA for the CDR3 is TGTGCCAGCAGCGTAGCTCCTGCGAGTCCCCAGTACTTC. This sequence encodes CASSVAPASPQYF.